The clone carrying this T cell receptor beta chain turned up a few times. Its antigen is unknown. With V trimmed by 4 bases and J by 4 bases, 6 bases remained unmatched. Germline assignment: CDR1 SGHDT and CDR2 YYEEEE. This CDR3 spans 16 amino acids. Populations isolated by sorting all had purity greater than 95%. The sample originates from a study of beta chain features in type 1 diabetes. Study overall: On cell yields, gender and age, patients and healthy donors were similar. Study-level findings and limits: In patients and controls equally, PCR might favor templates that are shorter. All four CD4+ subsets from Type 1 diabetes patients carried moderately but significantly shorter TCRB CDR3s.

The sequenced template was cDNA made from the entire isolated RNA. Here immunoSEQ multiplex PCR was the method, and the copy in TCRdb shows in-frame clones only, minus some. The repertoire includes 120,000 to 150,000 clones, about 12% of them detected once, and less than 1.5% sits in the top ten. The receptor was derived from a man aged 18 to 30 with type 1 diabetes. The sequenced material came from central memory CD4+ T cells from blood. The rearrangement links TRBV5-6 to TRBJ2-1; 12 bases map to TRBD2. CDR3 residues: CASSSRTSGAYNEQFF. CDR3 bases: TGTGCCAGCAGCAGTCGGACTAGCGGGGCGTACAATGAGCAGTTCTTC.